The sequence of this T cell receptor beta chain was determined in a study of blood T cell repertoires in COVID-19. Study background: The cDNA or gDNA used as material had been derived from T cells, B-cell-depleted T cells, or PBMCs.

Per the original data handling: Estimates of nucleated cell counts were drawn from the amplification of reference gene primers. TCRdb's copy holds only in-frame clones and misses some; the assay was immunoSEQ multiplex PCR. V and J calls and clone size are copied from that table; D and trimming were computed from the DNA. Of about 78,000 clones listed, 90% are singletons. The CDR3 has 12 amino acids. Germline values: CDR1 GTSNPN, CDR2 SVGIG (reference sequence). Trimming removed 5 bases at V and 6 bases at J, with 8 bases between. The J gene is TRBJ1-6, the V gene TRBV30; D possibly corresponds to TRBD1 (5 bases). The sequenced sample consisted of peripheral blood. This clonotype was obtained from a woman aged 45 to 65 in a cohort sampled during active COVID-19. The CDR3 reads CAWGGTNSPLHF. The DNA of the CDR3 is TGTGCCTGGGGGGGGACTAATTCACCCCTCCACTTT.